The rows below give T cell receptor beta chains drawn from one sample of a study of T cell repertoires in aging, cancer and after chemotherapy. TCRdb redid the calling of the multiplex PCR reads with MiXCR, one entry per CDR3 protein. The sample includes around 5,000 distinct CDR3 sequences, roughly 21% of them seen just once. The sequenced material came from blood. Every receptor here comes from a human donor in good health. The donor label of this sample is uncertain. CDR3s include the opening cysteine and the closing phenylalanine or tryptophan. A D gene is named only where the DNA matches it firmly. The size field is filled for only some rows; it gives once, few, many or a size class.

v_gene,j_gene,abundance,d_gene,CDR3aa,CDR3nt
TRBV27,TRBJ1-2,medium-sized,NA,CASSYRAGNYGYTF,TGTGCCAGCAGTTACAGGGCTGGTAACTATGGCTACACCTTC
TRBV20-1,TRBJ1-5,few,NA,CSARRSGLGQPQHF,TGCAGTGCTAGAAGATCAGGGTTAGGTCAGCCCCAGCATTTT
TRBV27,TRBJ2-3,medium-sized,NA,CASSLIPPRPDTQYF,TGTGCCAGCAGTTTAATCCCCCCCAGACCAGATACGCAGTATTTT
TRBV7-9,TRBJ2-2,once,NA,CASSPPLPTNTGELFF,TGTGCCAGCAGCCCTCCACTTCCTACGAACACCGGGGAGCTGTTTTTT
TRBV5-1,TRBJ2-7,NA,TRBD1,CASRQETGGSYEQYF,TGCGCCAGCAGGCAAGAGACAGGGGGATCCTACGAGCAGTACTTC
TRBV20-1,TRBJ2-7,NA,NA,CSATGQLGEQYF,TGCAGTGCTACCGGACAGTTAGGCGAGCAGTACTTC
TRBV20-1,TRBJ2-7,medium-sized,NA,CSASQWQPYEQYF,TGCAGTGCTAGTCAGTGGCAGCCTTACGAGCAGTACTTC
TRBV6-2/TRBV6-3,TRBJ2-7,NA,TRBD1,CASSATGTGGPYEQYF,TGTGCCAGCAGCGCAACCGGGACAGGGGGACCCTACGAGCAGTACTTC
TRBV18,TRBJ2-3,NA,TRBD2,CASSPPRGGARDTQYF,TGTGCCAGCTCACCACCCCGCGGGGGGGCCAGAGATACGCAGTATTTT
TRBV15,TRBJ2-1,medium-sized,TRBD2,CATSRPGTSGGNEQFF,TGTGCCACCAGCAGACCCGGGACTAGCGGGGGTAATGAGCAGTTCTTC
TRBV2,TRBJ2-7,NA,NA,CASSEGLRSYEQYF,TGTGCCAGCAGTGAAGGGTTACGATCCTACGAGCAGTACTTC
TRBV11-2,TRBJ2-2,NA,NA,CASSIGRANTGELFF,TGTGCCAGCAGTATAGGACGGGCGAACACCGGGGAGCTGTTTTTT
TRBV4-2,TRBJ2-7,NA,NA,CASSQEASGVYEQYF,TGTGCCAGCAGCCAAGAGGCCTCGGGGGTCTACGAGCAGTACTTC
TRBV7-9,TRBJ2-2,medium-sized,NA,CAGGIPGGTGELFF,TGTGCCGGCGGTATTCCAGGGGGGACCGGGGAGCTGTTTTTT
TRBV20-1,TRBJ1-2,NA,TRBD1,CSAETGGLANYGYTF,TGCAGTGCCGAGACAGGGGGCTTAGCTAACTATGGCTACACCTTC
TRBV7-9,TRBJ2-7,few,TRBD1,CASSSDRDSSYEQYF,TGTGCCAGCAGCTCGGACCGGGACAGCTCCTACGAGCAGTACTTC
TRBV6-6,TRBJ1-1,NA,NA,CASSFANTGDHTEAFF,TGTGCCAGCAGTTTTGCGAACACCGGGGATCACACTGAAGCTTTCTTT
TRBV6-5,TRBJ1-1,few,NA,CASSTFGVLGTEAFF,TGTGCCAGCAGCACTTTCGGTGTGCTGGGCACTGAAGCTTTCTTT
TRBV7-9,TRBJ1-3,medium-sized,NA,CASSARIGARNTIYF,TGTGCCAGCAGCGCAAGGATAGGGGCCAGAAACACCATATATTTT
TRBV6-6,TRBJ2-1,NA,TRBD2,CASRWTSGGINEQFF,TGTGCCAGCAGGTGGACTAGCGGGGGGATCAATGAGCAGTTCTTC
TRBV6-5,TRBJ2-1,NA,TRBD2,CASAVVSGGPGEQFF,TGTGCCAGCGCCGTGGTATCGGGAGGGCCGGGTGAGCAGTTCTTC
TRBV20-1,TRBJ1-5,few,TRBD1,CSAKGQGEPQHF,TGCAGTGCGAAAGGACAGGGCGAGCCCCAGCATTTT
TRBV19,TRBJ1-5,medium-sized,NA,CASSIKGDSAQHF,TGTGCCAGTAGTATTAAAGGAGACAGCGCCCAGCATTTT
TRBV6-2/TRBV6-3,TRBJ2-6,medium-sized,NA,CASSGFGANVLTF,TGTGCCAGCAGTGGCTTTGGGGCCAACGTCCTGACTTTC
TRBV6-4,TRBJ2-2,medium-sized,NA,CASSNANTGELFF,TGTGCCAGCAGTAACGCGAACACCGGGGAGCTGTTTTTT
TRBV28,TRBJ1-4,NA,TRBD1,CASSFRTGRVGNEKLFF,TGTGCCAGCAGTTTTCGGACAGGGCGAGTGGGGAATGAAAAACTGTTTTTT
TRBV5-1,TRBJ1-2,few,NA,CASSLDREYGYTF,TGCGCCAGCAGCTTGGACAGGGAGTATGGCTACACCTTC
TRBV20-1,TRBJ1-1,NA,NA,CSAQDSPNTEAFF,TGCAGTGCTCAGGACAGCCCGAACACTGAAGCTTTCTTT
TRBV20-1,TRBJ2-5,NA,NA,CSARDDGFPSTQYF,TGCAGTGCTAGAGATGACGGGTTCCCGTCGACCCAGTACTTC
TRBV5-1,TRBJ1-2,NA,TRBD1,CASGLTGNYGYTF,TGCGCCAGCGGGTTGACAGGGAACTATGGCTACACCTTC
TRBV12-3/TRBV12-4,TRBJ2-1,medium-sized,TRBD1,CASSSNRGNEQFF,TGTGCCAGCAGTTCTAACAGGGGCAATGAGCAGTTCTTC
TRBV7-9,TRBJ1-1,few,NA,CASRAHGGSTEAFF,TGTGCCAGCAGGGCCCACGGAGGGAGCACTGAAGCTTTCTTT
TRBV30,TRBJ2-1,medium-sized,TRBD2,CVGSGGREYNEQFF,TGTGTGGGGAGCGGGGGGCGAGAATACAATGAGCAGTTCTTC
TRBV21-1,TRBJ1-1,NA,NA,CASSKYHGRTEAFF,TGTGCCAGCAGCAAATATCACGGCCGGACTGAAGCTTTCTTT
TRBV5-6,TRBJ1-2,medium-sized,NA,CASSLRHETQWLGYTF,TGTGCCAGCAGCTTGCGTCATGAGACTCAATGGCTTGGCTACACCTTC
TRBV6-2/TRBV6-3,TRBJ2-5,medium-sized,TRBD2,CASSYPTSGEETQYF,TGTGCCAGCAGTTACCCGACTAGCGGTGAAGAGACCCAGTACTTC
TRBV19,TRBJ1-1,NA,NA,CASSLLSIGRGTEAFF,TGTGCCAGCTCTCTCCTTTCCATAGGAAGGGGCACTGAAGCTTTCTTT
TRBV7-9,TRBJ1-1,NA,NA,CASSLFIENTEAFF,TGTGCCAGCAGCTTATTTATAGAGAACACTGAAGCTTTCTTT
TRBV11-2,TRBJ2-7,few,TRBD1,CASSQDRGGQYF,TGTGCCAGCAGCCAAGACAGGGGAGGGCAGTACTTC
TRBV7-2,TRBJ2-1,NA,NA,CASSYDRGIHNEQFF,TGTGCCAGCAGCTACGATAGGGGGATACACAATGAGCAGTTCTTC
TRBV10-3,TRBJ2-7,few,TRBD1,CAISPQGVTYEQYF,TGTGCCATCAGCCCTCAGGGGGTCACCTACGAGCAGTACTTC